The rows below give T cell receptor beta chains drawn from one sample of a study of blood T cell repertoires in COVID-19. The data were produced by immunoSEQ multiplex PCR, yet TCRdb's version contains in-frame clones alone and is incomplete. The table has about 260,000 clones, around 86% seen once; the top ten hold approximately 1.5%. The sequenced material came from peripheral blood. The receptors shown here come from a woman in her thirties or forties who had recovered from COVID-19. The CDR3 runs from the conserved cysteine through the conserved F or W. A D gene is named only where the DNA matches it firmly. Clone size is shown for a subset of rows, as once, few, many or a class of expanded clone.

>TRBD1|TRBV29-1|14|TRBJ2-2|NA
TGCAGCGCCCGGACAGGGAGAAGCACCGGGGAGCTGTTTTTT
CSARTGRSTGELFF
>TRBD2|TRBV7-6|15|TRBJ2-3|NA
TGTGCCAGCAGCTTGTGGGCGGGGGGCACAGATACGCAGTATTTT
CASSLWAGGTDTQYF
>TRBD2|TRBV7-6|15|TRBJ2-7|NA
TGTGCCAGCAGCCGGGGACTAGCGGCTTCCTACGAGCAGTACTTC
CASSRGLAASYEQYF
>NA|TRBV20-1|11|TRBJ1-1|NA
TGCAGTGGTACGGGATACACTGAAGCTTTCTTT
CSGTGYTEAFF
>NA|TRBV27|14|TRBJ1-1|few
TGTGCCAGCAGCCTCGCCCCAGGGTACACTGAAGCTTTCTTT
CASSLAPGYTEAFF
>TRBD1|TRBV6-5|15|TRBJ1-4|NA
TGTGCCAGCAGTAGGAAGGGGGCAGCTAATGAAAAACTGTTTTTT
CASSRKGAANEKLFF
>TRBD1|TRBV2|15|TRBJ1-6|few
TGTGCCAGCAGGAGATCCGGGACAGCAAATTCACCCCTCCACTTT
CASRRSGTANSPLHF
>TRBD1|TRBV11-3|14|TRBJ1-4|NA
TGTGCCAGCAGCTTAGGAGGGGGCGACGAAAAACTGTTTTTT
CASSLGGGDEKLFF
>NA|TRBV6-2/TRBV6-3|15|TRBJ1-5|NA
TGTGCCAGCAGTTACACGGGATATAGCAATCAGCCCCAGCATTTT
CASSYTGYSNQPQHF
>TRBD1|TRBV3-1/TRBV3-2|15|TRBJ2-7|NA
TGTGCCAGCAGCCCCAGGACAGGGGGGGACTACGAGCAGTACTTC
CASSPRTGGDYEQYF
>NA|TRBV18|14|TRBJ2-5|NA
TGTGCCAGCTCACCCTTGACACCTCAAGAGACCCAGTACTTC
CASSPLTPQETQYF
>NA|TRBV27|14|TRBJ1-2|NA
TGTGCCAGCAGTTTAAACAGGGTTCCGAATGGCTACACCTTC
CASSLNRVPNGYTF
>TRBD2|TRBV30|19|TRBJ2-2|NA
TGTGCCTGGAGTGGGCGGAGGCTAGCGGGGGCCTCGAACACCGGGGAGCTGTTTTTT
CAWSGRRLAGASNTGELFF
>TRBD1|TRBV6-5|15|TRBJ2-2|few
TGTGCCAGCAGCTGGACAGGGGGCGACACCGGGGAGCTGTTTTTT
CASSWTGGDTGELFF
>TRBD2|TRBV9|19|TRBJ2-3|once
TGTGCCAGCAGCGCCCCCACCCGACTAGCGGGGGGGAGCACAGATACGCAGTATTTT
CASSAPTRLAGGSTDTQYF
>TRBD2|TRBV20-1|11|TRBJ2-1|NA
TGCAGTGCCCCTAGCGGGGCGGAGCAGTTCTTC
CSAPSGAEQFF
>TRBD1|TRBV5-1|15|TRBJ2-7|once
TGCGCCAGCAGCTTGGGACAGGGTGGCACGTACGAGCAGTACTTC
CASSLGQGGTYEQYF
>NA|TRBV11-2|15|TRBJ2-5|NA
TGTGCCAGCAGCTTACGCAGGACAGTCCAAGAGACCCAGTACTTC
CASSLRRTVQETQYF
>TRBD1|TRBV19|14|TRBJ2-7|NA
TGTGCCAGTAGAAACAGGGGATCGTCTTACGAGCAGTACTTC
CASRNRGSSYEQYF
>NA|TRBV19|15|TRBJ2-2|once
TGTGCCAGCTTACGAGGATATTCGAACACCGGGGAGCTGTTTTTT
CASLRGYSNTGELFF
>NA|TRBV6-6|14|TRBJ2-7|NA
TGTGCCAGCAGTTACTTGGAGGGGTCCTACGAGCAGTACTTC
CASSYLEGSYEQYF
>TRBD1|TRBV5-6|16|TRBJ1-4|NA
TGTGCCAGCAGCTTGCGGGGGACAGCAACTAATGAAAAACTGTTTTTT
CASSLRGTATNEKLFF
>NA|TRBV6-5|14|TRBJ1-2|once
TGTGCCAGCAGTTTTCAGGGGAGTTCCTATGGCTACACCTTC
CASSFQGSSYGYTF
>NA|TRBV7-9|13|TRBJ1-1|NA
TGTGCCAGTATGGGCAGGTCGAACACTGAAGCTTTCTTT
CASMGRSNTEAFF
>NA|TRBV5-6|14|TRBJ1-6|few
TGTGCCAGCAGCTTACTAGTACAGAATTCACCCCTCCACTTT
CASSLLVQNSPLHF
>NA|TRBV29-1|16|TRBJ2-5|NA
TGCAGCCCTAAGGGGGGCGTGGGGGGGCGACAAGAGACCCAGTACTTC
CSPKGGVGGRQETQYF
>TRBD1|TRBV5-6|14|TRBJ1-2|NA
TGTGCCAGCAGCGCTAGACAGGGGAGCTATGGCTACACCTTC
CASSARQGSYGYTF
>TRBD2|TRBV5-1|16|TRBJ2-5|NA
TGCGCCAGCAGCTTGGGTGGCGGGGGTCTCCAAGAGACCCAGTACTTC
CASSLGGGGLQETQYF
>TRBD1|TRBV7-9|15|TRBJ2-7|NA
TGTGCCAGCAGCCTCGGGACAGGGGTCTCCTACGAGCAGTACTTC
CASSLGTGVSYEQYF
>TRBD1|TRBV7-9|14|TRBJ1-1|many
TGTGCCAGCAGCTTCGGACAGGGACGCACTGAAGCTTTCTTT
CASSFGQGRTEAFF
>TRBD2|TRBV6-6|15|TRBJ2-5|NA
TGTGCCAGCAGTTACTCGATGGGGGGGAGAGAGACCCAGTACTTC
CASSYSMGGRETQYF
>TRBD2|TRBV4-1|16|TRBJ2-5|NA
TGCGCCAGCAGCCTCGGACTAGCGGGGCCCTTTGGGACCCAGTACTTC
CASSLGLAGPFGTQYF
>NA|TRBV5-6|15|TRBJ2-1|few
TGTGCCAGCAGCTTGGACGACAGGCTCCTGGATGAGCAGTTCTTC
CASSLDDRLLDEQFF
>NA|TRBV2|14|TRBJ2-7|NA
TGTGCCAGCAGGGGGGACACAAAATCCTACGAGCAGTACTTC
CASRGDTKSYEQYF
>TRBD1|TRBV7-7|15|TRBJ2-2|NA
TGTGCCAGCAGCTTTCGACAGGGGAGGACCGGGGAGCTGTTTTTT
CASSFRQGRTGELFF
>TRBD1|TRBV15|12|TRBJ1-1|NA
TGTGCCACCAGCAGGGACAGGGCGTATACTTTCTTT
CATSRDRAYTFF
>TRBD1|TRBV5-1|17|TRBJ1-4|NA
TGCGCCAGCAGCTTGCGGTCCCCGGGACAGGGAGGGGAAAAACTGTTTTTT
CASSLRSPGQGGEKLFF
>NA|TRBV27|16|TRBJ2-2|NA
TGTGCCAGCAGTTTTATCCCTGGGGGGGCCACCGGGGAGCTGTTTTTT
CASSFIPGGATGELFF
>TRBD1|TRBV18|15|TRBJ1-1|NA
TGTGCCAGCCCACCCCGACAGGGGATGAACACTGAAGCTTTCTTT
CASPPRQGMNTEAFF
>NA|TRBV5-6|13|TRBJ2-7|NA
TGTGCCAGCAGCTTGTACTTAGCCAACGAGCAGTACTTC
CASSLYLANEQYF
>TRBD2|TRBV11-1|16|TRBJ2-5|NA
TGTGCCAGCAGCTGGACGACTAGCGGGGACCAAGAGACCCAGTACTTC
CASSWTTSGDQETQYF
>NA|TRBV5-1|15|TRBJ2-7|NA
TGCGCCAGCAGCTTGGGCGGGACCAACCCCTACGAGCAGTACTTC
CASSLGGTNPYEQYF
>NA|TRBV3-1/TRBV3-2|12|TRBJ2-7|few
TGTGCCAGCAGCCAATATCCCTACGAGCAGTACTTC
CASSQYPYEQYF
>NA|TRBV7-2|15|TRBJ1-1|NA
TGTGCCAGCAGCTTAACCGGGACTTTGAACACTGAAGCTTTCTTT
CASSLTGTLNTEAFF
>NA|TRBV6-5|14|TRBJ2-3|NA
TGTGCCAGCAGTTACCCTGGGGCGACAGATACGCAGTATTTT
CASSYPGATDTQYF
>TRBD1|TRBV5-1|15|TRBJ1-2|NA
TGCGCCAGCAGCCCCGGGACAGACACCAGTTATGGCTACACCTTC
CASSPGTDTSYGYTF
>TRBD1|TRBV3-1/TRBV3-2|13|TRBJ1-2|NA
TGTGCCAGCAGTCCCGGGACAGGGCCCGGCTACACCTTC
CASSPGTGPGYTF
>TRBD1|TRBV7-7|13|TRBJ2-5|once
TGTGCCAGCAGCTTGGGGGACAGGGGAACCCAGTACTTC
CASSLGDRGTQYF
>TRBD1|TRBV7-9|15|TRBJ1-1|NA
TGTGCCAGCAGCTTAGTGGACAGGGCGAACACTGAAGCTTTCTTT
CASSLVDRANTEAFF
>TRBD1|TRBV29-1|11|TRBJ2-5|NA
TGCAGCGTTAGACAGGGTGAGACCCAGTACTTC
CSVRQGETQYF
>TRBD1|TRBV9|17|TRBJ2-2|once
TGTGCCAGCAGCAGCCGGACAGGGGGCCTGAACACCGGGGAGCTGTTTTTT
CASSSRTGGLNTGELFF
>NA|TRBV21-1|18|TRBJ2-2|NA
TGTGCCAGCAGCAAAATGGATTACAGGGGGCAAAACACCGGGGAGCTGTTTTTT
CASSKMDYRGQNTGELFF
>NA|TRBV30|13|TRBJ2-7|once
TGTGCCTGGAGTGTTGATTTAAAGACAGAGCAGTACTTC
CAWSVDLKTEQYF
>NA|TRBV7-2|12|TRBJ2-3|once
TGTGCCAGCAGCCCGGACTACCGAGCGCAGTATTTT
CASSPDYRAQYF